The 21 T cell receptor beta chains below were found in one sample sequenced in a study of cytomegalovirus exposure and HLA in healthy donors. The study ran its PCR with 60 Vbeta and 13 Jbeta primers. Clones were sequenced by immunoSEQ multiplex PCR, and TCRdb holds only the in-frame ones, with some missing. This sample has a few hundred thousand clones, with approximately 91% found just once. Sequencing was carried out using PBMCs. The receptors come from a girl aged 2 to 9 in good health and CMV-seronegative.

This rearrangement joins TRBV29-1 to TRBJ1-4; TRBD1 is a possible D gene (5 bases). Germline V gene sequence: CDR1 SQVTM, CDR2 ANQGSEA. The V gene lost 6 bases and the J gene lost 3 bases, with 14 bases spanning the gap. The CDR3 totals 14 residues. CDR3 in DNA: TGCAGCGTCCCAGTGGGGGGACCTAATGAAAAACTGTTTTTT. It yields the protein CSVPVGGPNEKLFF.

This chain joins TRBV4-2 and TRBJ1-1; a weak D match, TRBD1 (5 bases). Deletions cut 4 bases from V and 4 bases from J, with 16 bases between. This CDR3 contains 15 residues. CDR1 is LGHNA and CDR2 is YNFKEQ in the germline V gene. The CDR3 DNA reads TGTGCCAGCAGCCCCCCACCACAGGCCGGCACTGAAGCTTTCTTT. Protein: CASSPPPQAGTEAFF.

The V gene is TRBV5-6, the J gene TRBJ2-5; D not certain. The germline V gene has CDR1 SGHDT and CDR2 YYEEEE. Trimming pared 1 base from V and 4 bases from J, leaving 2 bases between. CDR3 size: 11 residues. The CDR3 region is CASSLRETQYF. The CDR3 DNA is TGTGCCAGCAGCTTGCGAGAGACCCAGTACTTC. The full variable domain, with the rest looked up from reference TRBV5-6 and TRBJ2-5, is DAGVTQSPTHLIKTRGQQVTLRCSPKSGHDTVSWYQQALGQGPQFIFQYYEEEERQRGNFPDRFSGHQFPNYSSELNVNALLLGDSALYLCASSLRETQYFGPGTRLLVL.

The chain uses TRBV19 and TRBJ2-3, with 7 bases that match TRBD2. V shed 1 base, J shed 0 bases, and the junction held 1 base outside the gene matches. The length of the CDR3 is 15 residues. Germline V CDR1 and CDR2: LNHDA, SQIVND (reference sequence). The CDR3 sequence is CASSIAGGSTDTQYF. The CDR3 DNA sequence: TGTGCCAGTAGTATAGCGGGGGGTAGCACAGATACGCAGTATTTT. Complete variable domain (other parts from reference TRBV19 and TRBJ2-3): DGGITQSPKYLFRKEGQNVTLSCEQNLNHDAMYWYRQDPGQGLRLIYYSQIVNDFQKGDIAEGYSVSREKKESFPLTVTSAQKNPTAFYLCASSIAGGSTDTQYFGPGTRLTVL.

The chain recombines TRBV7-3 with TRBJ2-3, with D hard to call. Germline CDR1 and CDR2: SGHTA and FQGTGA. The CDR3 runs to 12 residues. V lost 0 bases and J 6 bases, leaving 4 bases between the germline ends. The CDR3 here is CASSLTGDTQYF. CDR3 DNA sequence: TGTGCCAGCAGCTTAACGGGCGATACGCAGTATTTT.

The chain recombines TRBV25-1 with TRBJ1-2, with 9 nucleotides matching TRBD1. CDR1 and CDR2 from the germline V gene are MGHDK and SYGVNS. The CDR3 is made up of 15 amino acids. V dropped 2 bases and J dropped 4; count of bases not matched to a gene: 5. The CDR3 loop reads CASSEGTGFSYGYTF. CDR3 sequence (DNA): TGTGCCAGCAGTGAAGGGACAGGGTTTAGCTATGGCTACACCTTC.

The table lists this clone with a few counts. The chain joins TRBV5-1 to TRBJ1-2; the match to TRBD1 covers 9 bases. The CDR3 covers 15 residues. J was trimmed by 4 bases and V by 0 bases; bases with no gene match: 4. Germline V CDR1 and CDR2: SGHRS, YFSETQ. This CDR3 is CASSLGTGGGYGYTF. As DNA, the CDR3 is TGCGCCAGCAGCTTGGGAACAGGGGGCGGCTATGGCTACACCTTC.

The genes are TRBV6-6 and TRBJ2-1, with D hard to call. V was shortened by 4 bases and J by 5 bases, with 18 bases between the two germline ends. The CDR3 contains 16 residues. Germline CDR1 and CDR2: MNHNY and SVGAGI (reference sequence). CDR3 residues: CASSSPRVPRDNEQFF. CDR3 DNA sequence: TGTGCCAGCAGTTCCCCCCGGGTACCAAGAGACAATGAGCAGTTCTTC.

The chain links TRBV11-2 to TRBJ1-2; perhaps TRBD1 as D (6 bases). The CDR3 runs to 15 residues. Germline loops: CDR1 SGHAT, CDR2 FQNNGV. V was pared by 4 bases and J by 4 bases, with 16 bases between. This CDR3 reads CASSSTGSGSYGYTF. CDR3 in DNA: TGTGCCAGCAGCTCGACAGGATCGGGGAGCTATGGCTACACCTTC.

The CDR3 protein is CASNRGGNEYNEQFF. The CDR3 coding sequence is TGTGCCAGCAATCGGGGGGGGAACGAATACAATGAGCAGTTCTTC. The chain combines TRBV9 with TRBJ2-1, with TRBD2 matching over 8 bases. CDR1 is SGDLS, CDR2 YYNGEE, per germline. With 6 bases clipped from V and 4 bases from J, the junction kept 9 bases outside the gene matches. This CDR3 is built from 15 residues. The full variable domain, rest sourced from reference TRBV9 and TRBJ2-1, is DSGVTQTPKHLITATGQRVTLRCSPRSGDLSVYWYQQSLDQGLQFLIQYYNGEERAKGNILERFSAQQFPDLHSELNLSSLELGDSALYFCASNRGGNEYNEQFFGPGTRLTVL.

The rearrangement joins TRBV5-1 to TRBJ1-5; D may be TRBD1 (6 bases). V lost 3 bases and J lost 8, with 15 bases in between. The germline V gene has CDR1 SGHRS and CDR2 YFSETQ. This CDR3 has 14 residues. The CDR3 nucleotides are TGCGCCAGCAGCTCCGGCGGGGGCTCGGAGCCCCAGCATTTT. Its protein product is CASSSGGGSEPQHF.

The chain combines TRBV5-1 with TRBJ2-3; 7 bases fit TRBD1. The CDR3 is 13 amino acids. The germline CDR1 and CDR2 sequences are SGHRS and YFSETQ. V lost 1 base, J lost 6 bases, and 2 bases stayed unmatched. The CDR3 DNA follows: TGCGCCAGCAGCTTGCTACAGGGGGATACGCAGTATTTT. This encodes CASSLLQGDTQYF.

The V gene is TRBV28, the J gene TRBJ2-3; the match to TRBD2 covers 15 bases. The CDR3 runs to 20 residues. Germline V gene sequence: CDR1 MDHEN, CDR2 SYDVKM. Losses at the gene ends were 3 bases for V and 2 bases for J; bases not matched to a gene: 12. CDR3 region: CASSFPQRTSGGEPTDTQYF. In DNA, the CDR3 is TGTGCCAGCAGTTTCCCACAACGGACTAGCGGGGGGGAACCCACAGATACGCAGTATTTT.

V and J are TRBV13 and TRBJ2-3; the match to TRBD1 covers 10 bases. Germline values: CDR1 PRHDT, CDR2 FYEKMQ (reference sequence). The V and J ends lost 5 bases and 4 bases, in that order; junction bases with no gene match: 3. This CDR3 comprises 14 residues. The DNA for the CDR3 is TGTGCCAGCAGCGGGGGGACAGGGGCAGATACGCAGTATTTT. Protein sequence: CASSGGTGADTQYF.

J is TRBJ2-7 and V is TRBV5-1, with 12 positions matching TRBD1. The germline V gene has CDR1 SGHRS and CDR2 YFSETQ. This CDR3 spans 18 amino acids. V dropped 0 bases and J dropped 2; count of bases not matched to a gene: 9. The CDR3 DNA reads TGCGCCAGCAGCTTGGGGGGACAGGGGGCCAACCAAGCCTACGAGCAGTACTTC. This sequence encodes CASSLGGQGANQAYEQYF.

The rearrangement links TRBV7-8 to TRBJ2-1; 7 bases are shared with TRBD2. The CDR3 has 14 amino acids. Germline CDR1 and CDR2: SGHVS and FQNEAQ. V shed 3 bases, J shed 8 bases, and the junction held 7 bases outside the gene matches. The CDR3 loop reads CASSFRAGDDEQFF. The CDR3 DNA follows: TGTGCCAGCAGCTTTCGGGCGGGGGATGATGAGCAGTTCTTC.

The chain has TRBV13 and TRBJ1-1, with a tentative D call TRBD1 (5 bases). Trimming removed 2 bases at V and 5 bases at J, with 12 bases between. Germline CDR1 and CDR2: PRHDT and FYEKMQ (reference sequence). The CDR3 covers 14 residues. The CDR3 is CASSLYLGGTEAFF. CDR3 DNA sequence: TGTGCCAGCAGCTTATACCTGGGGGGGACTGAAGCTTTCTTT.

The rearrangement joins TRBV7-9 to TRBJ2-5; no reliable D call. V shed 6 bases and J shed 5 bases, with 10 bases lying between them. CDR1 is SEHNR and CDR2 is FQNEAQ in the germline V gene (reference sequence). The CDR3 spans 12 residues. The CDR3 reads CASRAPQETQYF. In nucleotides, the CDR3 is TGTGCCAGCAGGGCCCCCCAGGAGACCCAGTACTTC.

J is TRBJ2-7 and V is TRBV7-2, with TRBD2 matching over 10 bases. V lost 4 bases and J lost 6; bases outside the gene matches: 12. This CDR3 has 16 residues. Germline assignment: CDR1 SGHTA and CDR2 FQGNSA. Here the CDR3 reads CASSYPAGTSVGEQYF. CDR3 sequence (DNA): TGTGCCAGCAGCTACCCTGCCGGGACTAGCGTTGGCGAGCAGTACTTC.

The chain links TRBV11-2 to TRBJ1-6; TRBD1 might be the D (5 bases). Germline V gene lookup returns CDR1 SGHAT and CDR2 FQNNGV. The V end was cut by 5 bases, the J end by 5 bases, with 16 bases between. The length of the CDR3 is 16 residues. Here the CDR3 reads CASSRMSPGNNSPLHF. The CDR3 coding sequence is TGTGCCAGCAGCCGTATGTCGCCAGGGAATAATTCACCCCTCCACTTT.

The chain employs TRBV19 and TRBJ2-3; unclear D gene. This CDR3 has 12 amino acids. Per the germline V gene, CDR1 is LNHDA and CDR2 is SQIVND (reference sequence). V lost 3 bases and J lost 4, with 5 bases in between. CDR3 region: CASSMSADTQYF. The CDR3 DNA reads TGTGCCAGTAGTATGAGTGCAGATACGCAGTATTTT.